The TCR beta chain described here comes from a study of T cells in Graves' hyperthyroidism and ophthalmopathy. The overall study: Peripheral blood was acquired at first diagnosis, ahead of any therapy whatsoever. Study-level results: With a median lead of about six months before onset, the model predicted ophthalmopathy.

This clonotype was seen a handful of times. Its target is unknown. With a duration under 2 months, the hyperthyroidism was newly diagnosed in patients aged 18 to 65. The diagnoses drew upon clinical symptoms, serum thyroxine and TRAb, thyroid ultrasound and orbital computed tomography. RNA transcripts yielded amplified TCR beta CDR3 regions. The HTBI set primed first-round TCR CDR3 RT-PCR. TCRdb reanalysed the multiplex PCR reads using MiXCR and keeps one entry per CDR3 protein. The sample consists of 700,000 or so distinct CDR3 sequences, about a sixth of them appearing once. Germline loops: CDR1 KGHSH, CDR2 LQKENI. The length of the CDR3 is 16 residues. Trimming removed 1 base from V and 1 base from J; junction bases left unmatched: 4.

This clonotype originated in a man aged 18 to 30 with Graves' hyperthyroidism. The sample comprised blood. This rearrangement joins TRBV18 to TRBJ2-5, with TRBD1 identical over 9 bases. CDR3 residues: CASSPQTQGAQETQYF. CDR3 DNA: TGTGCCAGCTCACCACAAACACAGGGGGCCCAAGAGACCCAGTACTTC.